This TCR beta chain came from a study of shared clonotypes between healthy human individuals. Study as a whole: A couple of female and three male donors aged 18 to 49 were enrolled.

V lost 6 bases, J lost 7 bases, and 13 bases stayed unmatched. This CDR3 spans 15 amino acids. Germline V gene data show CDR1 as SGHAT and CDR2 as FQNNGV. Findings of the study overall: Rarefaction showed that sequencing of sorted subsets was incomplete (despite large depth). Generally, naive subsets (rather than memory subsets) showed larger estimated richness. Non-shared clonotypes were found to have lower generation probabilities than the clonotypes that were shared by all four of the sorted-subset donors.

Measured with immunoSEQ multiplex PCR; TCRdb has only the in-frame clones, and not every one. The sample holds roughly 760,000 clones; approximately 79% are singletons and the top ten take more than 1.5%. Points on this clone: Its antigen is undetermined.

The TCR comes from a woman in her thirties in good health. The chain combines TRBV11-2 with TRBJ2-7; 9 bases are a match to TRBD1. Sequencing used memory CD4+ T cells sorted from blood. Sample subset: CD45RA-negative fraction. The CDR3 coding sequence is TGTGCCAGCAGGAGCCCGGGACAGGGAGGGTTAGAGCAGTACTTC. Translating gives CASRSPGQGGLEQYF.